These T cell receptor beta chains were read from a single sample in a study of cytomegalovirus exposure and HLA in healthy donors. Produced via immunoSEQ multiplex PCR; TCRdb's table is partial and in-frame only. The top ten hold over 2.5% of the sample, which has about 160,000 clones, about 71% seen once. The specimen sequenced was PBMCs. The receptors were sampled from a woman in her twenties or thirties in good health and CMV-seronegative. Each CDR3 is given with its conserved first and last residue.

V gene	J gene	CDR3 protein
TRBV9	TRBJ2-2	CASSAGTPDTGELFF
TRBV4-2	TRBJ2-1	CASSQDMVLGQTNEQFF
TRBV29-1	-	CSVTGQGYEQYF
TRBV4-2	TRBJ2-5	CASSQDPGQQETQYF
TRBV29-1	TRBJ1-5	CSVSQSNQPQHF
TRBV4-1	TRBJ1-2	CASSHPGTETGYTF
TRBV7-9	TRBJ2-5	CASSTTSGAKETQYF
TRBV7-2	TRBJ2-7	CASSFSGTGPYEQYF
TRBV30	TRBJ1-2	CAWSFRGGYGYTF
TRBV27	TRBJ1-2	CASGTTGAYGGYTF
TRBV28	TRBJ1-5	CASSPPGQGTQPQHF
TRBV5-1	TRBJ2-3	CASSLPGTDTQYF
TRBV19	TRBJ2-5	CASGETGTETQYF
TRBV30	TRBJ2-3	CAWSPPRQGGTDTQYF
TRBV7-6	TRBJ2-5	CASSLGPSGGEETQYF
TRBV6-6	TRBJ2-7	CASSEDSTYEQYF
TRBV2	TRBJ2-3	CASSDPGKVVVDTQYF
TRBV6-5	TRBJ1-2	CASSPRDNSNYGYTF
TRBV7-2	TRBJ2-5	CASSLGLKQETQYF
TRBV20-1	TRBJ2-7	CRLAGGGEQYF
TRBV5-5	TRBJ1-2	CASSLGQTGLFGYTF
TRBV4-3	TRBJ1-4	CASSQRPGTEKLFF
TRBV29-1	TRBJ2-7	CSVERDPYEQYF
TRBV19	TRBJ1-5	CATNEVRGNQPQHF
TRBV7-9	TRBJ2-2	CASSPRDSNTGELFF
TRBV10-3	TRBJ2-2	CAISGGNTGELFF
TRBV5-5	TRBJ2-3	CASSPSSGGFTDTQYF
TRBV29-1	TRBJ2-7	CSVKPGTVGVEQYF
TRBV15	TRBJ2-1	CATSHGLAAYNEQFF
TRBV5-6	TRBJ1-2	CASSSKKGPSYGYTF
TRBV14	TRBJ2-2	CASSQDQREGGTGELFF
TRBV19	TRBJ2-2	CASLRSQGTGELFF
TRBV19	TRBJ1-1	CATALQGYTEAFF
TRBV15	TRBJ2-7	CATSRDLGTAYEQYF
TRBV4-3	TRBJ1-2	CASSQVVSYGYTF
TRBV9	TRBJ2-7	CASSVGGGSTYEQYF
TRBV11-2	TRBJ2-7	CASSSTSGYEQYF
TRBV7-2	TRBJ1-1	CASSLQADRGLSEAFF
TRBV2	TRBJ2-7	CASSDPGTGTYEQYF
TRBV6-1	TRBJ2-7	CASSDPAGGTYEQYF
TRBV2	TRBJ1-2	CASSVQGYYGYTF